Described below is a single T cell receptor beta chain sequence and its context. What this receptor recognizes is not known. Possible read error: a much larger clone is one base away. CDR1 and CDR2, looked up from the germline V gene, are SGDLS and YYNGEE. Measured from the cysteine to the phenylalanine, the CDR3 is 12 residues long. Kept here is only the CDR3 DNA, which spans 36 bases and is read in frame from base 1. Trimming takes 4 bases from V and 9 bases from J, and the germline ends sit 14 bases apart. The reads were generated on an Illumina HiSeq 2500. Quantitative 5'-RACE with molecular barcodes was used to prepare TCR beta libraries. The study's own analysis went as follows. A new computational method based on a probabilistic model of VDJ rearrangement was used to identify disease-linked TCR variants. TCRdb cleaned the public reads at Q25 with fastp, built clones with MiXCR and kept in-frame beta chains. Merged by CDR3 protein, the rows form single entries marked with the most common genes and DNA. The V and J calls here are based on TCRdb, not the publication. The sample data list 130,000 or so distinct CDR3 sequences, and 6% to 8.5% of these were observed just once. The ten largest clones capture more than 9% of the sample.

This sample is drawn from a study of CD8 T cells in ankylosing spondylitis (dated 2017 in TCRdb). In terms of the full investigation: The study set out to find disease-linked TCR variants by profiling T cell receptor beta repertoires in ankylosing spondylitis patients and healthy donors. In total, the full study cohort was made up of nearly 110 healthy donors and 25 or so ankylosing spondylitis patients. Peripheral blood was sampled, and synovial fluid was additionally collected from ankylosing spondylitis patients.

General study outcomes and caveats: The disease-linked clones had a CD8+ phenotype and were found at relatively low frequencies in peripheral blood. Blood from ankylosing spondylitis patients appeared to be characterized by a TCR beta motif made up of about 8 highly homologous amino acid variants. The disease-linked clones were reported as significantly enriched in matched synovial fluid samples from ankylosing spondylitis patients. Some motif variants had previously been reported in the synovial fluid and blood of reactive arthritis patients, which suggests shared mechanisms of disease initiation.

Sequencing was performed on blood, either unsorted or a sorted T cell fraction (not recorded which). The rearrangement combines TRBV9 with TRBJ2-7; the D gene could be TRBD1 or TRBD2, each one agreeing over 6 bases. The TCR originated in a male donor with ankylosing spondylitis or in good health (not recorded which). CDR3 reads: CASSQVWGAQYF. The nucleotide sequence is given as TGTGCCAGCAGCCAAGTGTGGGGGGCGCAGTACTTC. This CDR3, with the reference TRBV9 and TRBJ2-7 proteins standing in past its ends, gives the full variable domain DSGVTQTPKHLITATGQRVTLRCSPRSGDLSVYWYQQSLDQGLQFLIQYYNGEERAKGNILERFSAQQFPDLHSELNLSSLELGDSALYFCASSQVWGAQYFGPGTRLTVT.